The clone carrying this T cell receptor beta chain was counted many times. Its antigen is unknown. The entry originates in a study of human T cells and chemical hapten exposure. Whole-study context: TCR yields differed between samples (mainly from small differences in pooled library volume). Study-wide results and limits: Alopecia affecting every donor means their immune response may not match healthy people's.

TCRdb analysed the RACE reads with MiXCR anew, one entry per CDR3 protein. The data show around 330,000 distinct CDR3 sequences, 5% to 6.5% seen once. Time point here: pre-sensitization, week 0. The treatment here: therapeutic diphenylcyclopropenone sensitization with weekly scalp DPC. Whole blood, unfractionated, served as the material for total RNA extraction. The CDR3 runs 14 residues. CDR1 and CDR2 from the germline V gene are MNHEY and SVGAGI. With 6 bases clipped from V and 6 bases from J, the junction kept 9 bases outside the gene matches. The receptor was derived from a woman aged 18-29 years with alopecia areata. Some clones in this sample may be carry-over from other donors' samples. The chain combines TRBV6-5 with TRBJ2-3, with 7 bases lining up with TRBD1. The specimen was whole blood, collected in connection with sensitization to the hapten diphenylcyclopropenone (DPC). CDR3 in amino acids: CASSLDRAMDTQYF. The CDR3 DNA sequence: TGTGCCAGCAGCCTCGACAGGGCGATGGATACGCAGTATTTT.